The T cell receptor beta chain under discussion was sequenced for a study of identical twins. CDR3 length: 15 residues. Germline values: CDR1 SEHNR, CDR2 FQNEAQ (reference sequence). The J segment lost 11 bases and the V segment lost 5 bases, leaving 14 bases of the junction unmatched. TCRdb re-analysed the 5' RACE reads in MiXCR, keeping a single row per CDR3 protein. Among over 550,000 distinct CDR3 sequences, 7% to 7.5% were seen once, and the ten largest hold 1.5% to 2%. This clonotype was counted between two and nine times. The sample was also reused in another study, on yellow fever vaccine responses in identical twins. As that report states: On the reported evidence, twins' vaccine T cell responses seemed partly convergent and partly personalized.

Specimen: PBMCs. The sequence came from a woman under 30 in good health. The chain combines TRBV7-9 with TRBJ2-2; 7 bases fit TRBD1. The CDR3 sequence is CASSPPTGPSGELFF. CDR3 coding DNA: TGTGCCAGCAGCCCACCGACAGGGCCCTCAGGAGAGCTGTTTTTT.